This T cell receptor beta chain was documented in a study of PD-1 blockade in mismatch repair-deficient tumors. TCRdb's table, derived via immunoSEQ multiplex PCR, lists solely in-frame clones and lacks some. This sample has roughly 34,000 clones, with around 80% found just once. The CDR3 sequence is 14 residues long. Per the germline V gene, CDR1 is SEHNR and CDR2 is FQNEAQ (reference sequence). The J segment lost 7 bases and the V segment lost 2 bases, leaving 5 bases of the junction unmatched. The J gene is TRBJ2-1, the V gene TRBV7-9; the match to TRBD1 covers 7 bases. The clonotype comes from an adult with mismatch repair-deficient cancer. This sample comprised PBMCs, obtained less than 7 weeks after starting pembrolizumab. The CDR3 sequence: CASSLKGGGNEQFF. The CDR3 DNA sequence: TGTGCCAGCAGCTTAAAAGGGGGCGGGAATGAGCAGTTCTTC.